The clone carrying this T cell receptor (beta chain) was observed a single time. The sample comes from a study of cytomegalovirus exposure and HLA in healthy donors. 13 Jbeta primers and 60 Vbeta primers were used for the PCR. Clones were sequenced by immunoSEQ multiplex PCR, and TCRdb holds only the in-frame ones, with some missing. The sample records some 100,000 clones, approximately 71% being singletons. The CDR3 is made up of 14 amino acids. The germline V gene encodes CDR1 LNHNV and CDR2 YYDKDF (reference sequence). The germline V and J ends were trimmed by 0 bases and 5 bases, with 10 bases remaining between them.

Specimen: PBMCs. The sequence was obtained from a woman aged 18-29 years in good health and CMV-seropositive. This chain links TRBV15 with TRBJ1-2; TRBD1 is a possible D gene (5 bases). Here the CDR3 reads CATSRDPGGYGYTF. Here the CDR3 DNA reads TGTGCCACCAGCAGAGACCCCGGGGGATATGGCTACACCTTC. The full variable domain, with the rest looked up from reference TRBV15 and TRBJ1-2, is DAMVIQNPRYQVTQFGKPVTLSCSQTLNHNVMYWYQQKSSQAPKLLFHYYDKDFNNEADTPDNFQSRRPNTSFCFLDIRSPGLGDTAMYLCATSRDPGGYGYTFGSGTRLTVV.